The clone carrying this T cell receptor (beta chain) has a handful of counts. Its antigen is not identified. Previously reported methods and listed TCR primers produced the bulk TCR libraries. TCRdb used MiXCR to reprocess the PCR reads, holding one entry per CDR3 protein. The repertoire has about 630,000 distinct CDR3 sequences, 25% of them found once; the top ten carry 0.78%. The data are from a study of molecular identifiers for immune sequencing clone quantification. Naive CD8 T cells, phenotype CD8+CD4-CCR7+CD45RA+, were sorted. Study findings and constraints: Clones of above 20 RNA copies carried over 99% of effector molecules; in naive cells they carried under 1%. In cases of identical TCR molecules sharing a barcode, highly expanded clone sizes could be underestimated.

Germline V gives CDR1 MGHDK, CDR2 SYGVNS. Trimming cost V 2 bases and J 3 bases, with 13 bases left between them. The CDR3 contains 15 residues. This receptor was taken from a human donor in good health. Some libraries in this study had Jurkat cell RNA spiked in. This chain uses TRBV25-1 with TRBJ2-5; tentatively, D is TRBD1 (7 bases). Material: naive CD8+ T cells from blood, with Jurkat cell RNA spiked in. Subset noted: FACS-sorted CD8+CD4-CCR7+CD45RA+ naive T cells. This CDR3 is CASSESSRGEETQYF. The CDR3 bases are TGTGCCAGCAGTGAAAGTAGCAGGGGGGAAGAGACCCAGTACTTC.